This is a list of T cell receptor beta chains from one sample in a study of cytomegalovirus exposure and HLA in healthy donors. Generated by immunoSEQ multiplex PCR, the TCRdb table keeps only in-frame clones and is missing some. Found here are approximately 150,000 clones, 80% of them singletons; the top ten hold roughly 5%. Sequenced sample: PBMCs. These receptors were taken from a man aged 30-40 years in good health and CMV-seronegative. CDR3s include the opening cysteine and the closing phenylalanine or tryptophan. Each record gives: V gene, D gene, J gene, clone size, CDR3 DNA, CDR3 protein. D genes are given only for firm matches. Clone size, where shown, is once, few, many, or a class for clones that have expanded.

TRBV28	NA	TRBJ1-1	once	TGTGCCAGCAGTCGGACCCGGGGCACTGAAGCTTTCTTT	CASSRTRGTEAFF
TRBV5-1	NA	TRBJ2-7	NA	TGCGCCAGCAGCTTGGGTCTCGCAGGCTCCTACGAGCAGTACTTC	CASSLGLAGSYEQYF
TRBV7-3	TRBD2	TRBJ2-7	NA	TGTGCCAGCAGCAGTTCGGGGGGGTACGAGCAGTACTTC	CASSSSGGYEQYF
TRBV9	TRBD1	TRBJ2-5	NA	TGTGCCAGCAGCGTAGGACAGGGGAAGGAGACTCAGTACTTC	CASSVGQGKETQYF
TRBV25-1	NA	TRBJ2-3	NA	TGTGCCAGCAGTGAAACGGGAGTGGGGCGCGATACGCAGTATTTT	CASSETGVGRDTQYF
TRBV25-1	NA	TRBJ2-5	NA	TGTGCCAGCAGTGACCTAGTGGGTACCCAGTACTTC	CASSDLVGTQYF
TRBV7-9	TRBD1	TRBJ2-5	NA	TGTGCCAGCAGCCGGGGGACAGGGAGACAAGAGACCCAGTACTTC	CASSRGTGRQETQYF
TRBV7-3	TRBD2	TRBJ2-1	NA	TGTGCCAGCAGCTCCAGACTAGCGGGAGTCAATGAGCAGTTCTTC	CASSSRLAGVNEQFF
TRBV27	TRBD1	TRBJ2-5	NA	TGTGCCAGCAGGCTACTCCCGACAGGGGGCGGAGAGACCCAGTACTTC	CASRLLPTGGGETQYF
TRBV27	TRBD1	TRBJ1-5	once	TGTGCCAGCAGTCTGGGACAGGGCAATCAGCCCCAGCATTTT	CASSLGQGNQPQHF
TRBV28	TRBD1	TRBJ2-5	NA	TGTGCCAGCAGTTCGGGACAGGGATTCGAGACCCAGTACTTC	CASSSGQGFETQYF
TRBV5-1	NA	TRBJ2-1	NA	TGCGCCAGCGGGCTAGCTGGGTACAATGAGCAGTTCTTC	CASGLAGYNEQFF
TRBV29-1	TRBD2	TRBJ2-1	NA	TGCAGCATTTCACGGGCTAGCGGAAACAATGAGCAGTTCTTC	CSISRASGNNEQFF
TRBV29-1	NA	TRBJ2-7	NA	TGCAGCGTTGTTGGGACAACATCCTACGAGCAGTACTTC	CSVVGTTSYEQYF
TRBV11-2	NA	TRBJ2-2	NA	TGTGCCAGCAGCTTATATGTAGGGGATAACACCGGGGAGCTGTTTTTT	CASSLYVGDNTGELFF
TRBV5-1	TRBD1	TRBJ1-4	NA	TGCGCCAGCAGCTTGGCCGACAGGGAAGGGGAAAAACTGTTTTTT	CASSLADREGEKLFF
TRBV5-1	TRBD2	TRBJ2-1	NA	TGCGCCAGCAGCTTAAATAGCGGGAGGGCCCTCGTGAATGAGCAGTTCTTC	CASSLNSGRALVNEQFF
TRBV15	TRBD1	TRBJ1-1	few	TGTGCCACCAGCAGAGAGGGGGGACAGTTCAACTTTGGTTTCTTT	CATSREGGQFNFGFF
TRBV6-1	NA	TRBJ1-1	few	TGTGCCAGCAAGGAGTACGGGGGGACTGAAGCTTTCTTT	CASKEYGGTEAFF
TRBV28	NA	TRBJ1-2	NA	TGTGCCAGCTGGAAAGGGAGGTATGGCTACACCTTC	CASWKGRYGYTF
TRBV2	NA	TRBJ1-4	NA	TGTGCCAGCGGGGAGGGCTCACCCGTAACTAATGAAAAACTGTTTTTT	CASGEGSPVTNEKLFF
TRBV5-5	TRBD1	TRBJ2-1	NA	TGTGCCAGCAGCACCTGGACAGGGTTCAATGAGCAGTTCTTC	CASSTWTGFNEQFF
TRBV7-2	NA	TRBJ1-5	NA	TGTGCCAGCAGCTACTCGGGGTTGAGCAATCAGCCCCAGCATTTT	CASSYSGLSNQPQHF
TRBV6-5	TRBD1	TRBJ2-7	NA	TGTGCCAGCAGTTCGTCCCGGGACAGGGGTCGAGACGAGCAGTACTTC	CASSSSRDRGRDEQYF
TRBV2	NA	TRBJ2-2	NA	TGTGCCAGCAGTGAAAATCGCCCCCGAGGTGGGGAGCTGTTTTTT	CASSENRPRGGELFF
TRBV19	NA	TRBJ1-1	many	TGTGCCAGTAGTCCTACAGTTTTCACTGAAGCTTTCTTT	CASSPTVFTEAFF
TRBV5-8	NA	TRBJ1-1	NA	TGTGCCAGCAGCCGGATTCCGGGAATCACTGAAGCTTTCTTT	CASSRIPGITEAFF
TRBV15	TRBD2	TRBJ2-3	NA	TGTGCCACCAGCAGAGGGAGTAGCGGGAGAAAGGATACGCAGTATTTT	CATSRGSSGRKDTQYF
TRBV9	TRBD2	TRBJ2-5	few	TGTGCCAGCAGCCCCGGACTAGCGGAAGAAGAGACCCAGTACTTC	CASSPGLAEEETQYF
TRBV7-9	NA	TRBJ1-2	NA	TGTGCCAGCAGCTTAGAGGGGGTAGCGGGCTACACCTTC	CASSLEGVAGYTF
TRBV28	TRBD1	TRBJ2-7	few	TGTGCCAGCAGCCCCCGTGGGACAGCCTCCTACGAGCAGTACTTC	CASSPRGTASYEQYF
TRBV28	TRBD2	TRBJ2-7	NA	TGTGCCAGCAGTTTTCTAGCGGGGGGGCGGGAGCAGTACTTC	CASSFLAGGREQYF
TRBV28	TRBD1	TRBJ1-3	few	TGTGCCAGCAGTTTAGCCGGGACAGGGTTTGGAAACACCATATATTTT	CASSLAGTGFGNTIYF
TRBV19	NA	TRBJ2-3	NA	TGTGCCAGTAAAAATCTCGGGACAACTATAATCACAGATACGCAGTATTTT	CASKNLGTTIITDTQYF
TRBV28	NA	TRBJ1-5	NA	TGTGCCAGCAGTTTTCCCAGGGACAATCAGCCCCAGCATTTT	CASSFPRDNQPQHF
TRBV6-6	NA	TRBJ2-7	NA	TGTGCCAGCACCGCTGGTGGACAGAGCTCCTACGAGCAGTACTTC	CASTAGGQSSYEQYF
TRBV5-1	NA	TRBJ2-2	NA	TGCGCCAGCAGCTTGGAGGGGGATAAGACCGGGGAGCTGTTTTTT	CASSLEGDKTGELFF
TRBV6-5	NA	TRBJ1-1	NA	TGTGCCAGCAGTTACTCGAGAAGGGGAAGCACTGAAGCTTTCTTT	CASSYSRRGSTEAFF
TRBV7-2	NA	TRBJ1-6	NA	TGTGCCAGCAGCTTAGGACTGACGAGCTCCTATAATTCACCCCTCCACTTT	CASSLGLTSSYNSPLHF
TRBV6-5	NA	TRBJ2-1	NA	TGTGCCAGCAGGAGGGGGAGGGACCTCAATGAGCAGTTCTTC	CASRRGRDLNEQFF